These T cell receptor beta chains were read from a single sample in a study of T cell responses to AZD1222 COVID-19 vaccine. The table came from immunoSEQ multiplex PCR; TCRdb's copy has only in-frame clones and leaves some out. Here the sample spans approximately 100,000 clones, around 85% being singletons. The input for sequencing was peripheral blood, taken 28 days after the second AZD1222 dose. These receptors came from an adult who received the AZD1222 COVID-19 vaccine. Each CDR3 is given with its conserved first and last residue. A D gene is named only where the DNA matches it firmly. Only some rows state a clone size, as once, few, many or a class for expanded clones.

j_call cdr3_length v_call clone_size d_call cdr3_nt cdr3_aa
TRBJ2-1 15 TRBV5-1 . . TGCGCCAGCTGGTTTGGGGGTCCGACTCTCAATGAGCAGTTCTTC CASWFGGPTLNEQFF
TRBJ2-1 10 TRBV20-1 . . TGCAGTGCCTGGGGCAATGAGCAGTTCTTC CSAWGNEQFF
TRBJ1-6 14 TRBV9 once TRBD1 TGTGCCAGCAGCCCCGGGACAGTGAATTCACCCCTCCACTTT CASSPGTVNSPLHF
TRBJ1-2 16 TRBV4-2 . TRBD1 TGTGCCAGCAGCACATCCGGGACAGGGGGAAAGAGCGGCTACACCTTC CASSTSGTGGKSGYTF
TRBJ2-7 17 TRBV12-5 . TRBD1 TGTGCTAGTGGTTTGGGACAGGGGGCGAATCCGCCCTACGAGCAGTACTTC CASGLGQGANPPYEQYF
TRBJ1-2 12 TRBV27 . TRBD1 TGTGCCATTCCCTCAGGGGGCTATGGCTACACCTTC CAIPSGGYGYTF
TRBJ2-1 15 TRBV6-4 . . TGTGCCAGCAGTGACTGGGCAGCTTCCTACAATGAGCAGTTCTTC CASSDWAASYNEQFF
TRBJ1-3 14 TRBV11-2 . . TGTGCCAGCAGCTCACAGGGTTATGGAAACACCATATATTTT CASSSQGYGNTIYF
TRBJ2-2 13 TRBV11-2 few . TGTGCCAGCAGACCCGGTAGTACCGGGGAGCTGTTTTTT CASRPGSTGELFF
TRBJ1-2 16 TRBV6-5 . . TGTGCCAGCAGTTACTCGATCGGTAGGAGTAACTATGGCTACACCTTC CASSYSIGRSNYGYTF
TRBJ1-2 20 TRBV21-1 . . TGTGCCAGCAGCAAAGGAAGTTGCGCCGGAAACCGTAAGCCGGCCTATGGCTACACCTTC CASSKGSCAGNRKPAYGYTF
TRBJ1-5 14 TRBV28 once . TGTGCCAGCAGTTTAGGGGGGAGCAATCAGCCCCAGCATTTT CASSLGGSNQPQHF
TRBJ1-5 15 TRBV20-1 . . TGCAGTGCTAGTCAGCCCGACAGAGACAATCAGCCCCAGCATTTT CSASQPDRDNQPQHF
TRBJ1-6 14 TRBV9 . . TGTGCCAGCAGCGTAGGGGGGGTTTTATCACCCCTCCACTTT CASSVGGVLSPLHF
TRBJ2-1 15 TRBV3-1/TRBV3-2 . TRBD2 TGTGCCAGCAGCTATGACGGGACTAGCGGAAATGAGCAGTTCTTC CASSYDGTSGNEQFF
TRBJ2-1 14 TRBV27 . . TGTGCCAGCAGCTTGGGGTACAGCCACAATGAGCAGTTCTTC CASSLGYSHNEQFF
TRBJ1-2 15 TRBV7-6 . . TGTGCCAGCAGCTTAGGAACGGGGAGGGACTATGGCTACACCTTC CASSLGTGRDYGYTF
TRBJ1-2 14 TRBV6-1 . TRBD1 TGTGCCAGCAGTTCGGGACAGGGGAGCTATGGCTACACCTTC CASSSGQGSYGYTF
TRBJ2-1 15 TRBV9 once TRBD2 TGTGCCAGCAGCGTAGGCGGGGGAGCCTACAATGAGCAGTTCTTC CASSVGGGAYNEQFF
TRBJ2-7 15 TRBV11-2 . . TGTGCCGGGAGTCTGGAGGGCGCGCTACACTACGAGCAGTACTTC CAGSLEGALHYEQYF
TRBJ2-3 14 TRBV6-1 . . TGTGCCAGCAGTGAAGGAGCAGGAGCAGATACGCAGTATTTT CASSEGAGADTQYF
TRBJ2-1 15 TRBV19 . TRBD1 TGTGCCAGTAGTATAATAGACAGGGGGTACAATGAGCAGTTCTTC CASSIIDRGYNEQFF
TRBJ1-2 13 TRBV30 . . TGTGCCTGGAGTCGGGGAGCAGGGTACGGTTACACCTTC CAWSRGAGYGYTF
TRBJ2-7 16 TRBV23-1 . . TGCGCCAGCAGTCACCCCCGTCGGCGAGACTCCTACGAGCAGTACTTC CASSHPRRRDSYEQYF
TRBJ1-5 14 TRBV4-2 . . TGTGCCAGCAGCCAAGGACAGCAAAATCAGCCCCAGCATTTT CASSQGQQNQPQHF
TRBJ2-5 14 TRBV18 . . TGTGCCAGCTCACCACCGTCGGGGCAAGAGACCCAGTACTTC CASSPPSGQETQYF
TRBJ1-2 14 TRBV5-6 . . TGTGCCAGCAGCTTGAGCCCCGAGGGGTATGGCTACACCTTC CASSLSPEGYGYTF
TRBJ2-3 17 TRBV4-2 . TRBD2 TGTGCCAGCACCCCGGGACTAGCGGGGGGACTCACAGATACGCAGTATTTT CASTPGLAGGLTDTQYF
TRBJ2-7 15 TRBV28 . . TGTGCCAGCAGTCCCACGACAGGTTATACCTACGAGCAGTACTTC CASSPTTGYTYEQYF
TRBJ2-2 15 TRBV7-9 . TRBD1 TGTGCCAGCAGCCCCGGACAGGGGGACACCGGGGAGCTGTTTTTT CASSPGQGDTGELFF
TRBJ2-5 11 TRBV3-1/TRBV3-2 . . TGTGCCAGCAGCCGTTCGGAGACCCAGTACTTC CASSRSETQYF
TRBJ2-1 13 TRBV6-5 once TRBD2 TGTGCCAGCAGTCAGACTAGCGGGGGTATAGGGTTCTTC CASSQTSGGIGFF
TRBJ2-7 13 TRBV5-6 once . TGTGCCAGCAGCTTGGGGGGTACCTACGAGCAGTACTTC CASSLGGTYEQYF
TRBJ1-4 19 TRBV3-1/TRBV3-2 once TRBD1 TGTGCCAGCAGCCAAGAGCCCCCGGGACAGGGAGCCCAAAATGAAAAACTGTTTTTT CASSQEPPGQGAQNEKLFF
TRBJ2-2 13 TRBV18 . TRBD1 TGTGCCAGCACGACAGGGGTCACCGGGGAGCTGTTTTTT CASTTGVTGELFF
TRBJ2-2 15 TRBV6-5 . . TGTGCCAGCAGTTCGCTTCGGGCGGTCTTGGGGGAGCTGTTTTTT CASSSLRAVLGELFF
TRBJ2-7 16 TRBV3-1/TRBV3-2 . TRBD1 TGTGCCAGCAGCCACCCTAAAGGGGGCGCATGGTACGAGCAGTACTTC CASSHPKGGAWYEQYF
TRBJ2-7 14 TRBV6-2/TRBV6-3 once TRBD1 TGTGCCAGCAGTTACGTACAGGGGGCTTCCGAGCAGTACTTC CASSYVQGASEQYF
TRBJ1-1 14 TRBV20-1 . TRBD1 TGCAGTGCTAGTATGAGACAGGGGGCGCGAGGCGCTTTCTTT CSASMRQGARGAFF
TRBJ1-4 15 TRBV4-1 . TRBD1 TGCGCCAGCAGCCAACAGGGGGCAACTAATGAAAAACTGTTTTTT CASSQQGATNEKLFF
TRBJ1-3 13 TRBV9 . . TGTGCCAGCAGCGTCCTACCGGGAAACACCATATATTTT CASSVLPGNTIYF
TRBJ1-3 16 TRBV15 . TRBD1 TGTGCCACCAGCAGGACCGGGACAGGGCTTGGAAACACCATATATTTT CATSRTGTGLGNTIYF
TRBJ2-1 16 TRBV19 few TRBD1 TGTGCCAGTAGTATCCGACAGGGGCCTCTATACAATGAGCAGTTCTTC CASSIRQGPLYNEQFF
TRBJ1-1 13 TRBV2 . . TGTGCCAGCAGATACGAGAGGAACACTGAAGCTTTCTTT CASRYERNTEAFF